This TCR beta chain is from a study of beta chain features in type 1 diabetes. Overall study findings and caveats: All four CD4+ subsets from Type 1 diabetes patients carried moderately but significantly shorter TCRB CDR3s. High TCR expression in some cells could lead to their over-representation in cDNA sequencing. Among type 1 diabetes patients, VDJ junctions had fewer insertions and more deletions.

To note about this clone: Antigen unknown.

The study reverse transcribed the entire isolated RNA, so it sequenced expressed TCRB transcripts. Sequenced by immunoSEQ multiplex PCR; TCRdb stores in-frame clones only, minus some. The sample holds under 300,000 clones, roughly 14% seen once. The CDR3 is 15 amino acids. From germline, CDR1 is SEHNR and CDR2 FQNEAQ (reference sequence). Cell sorting via CD45RO/CCR7/CD25/CD127/CD95/CD27 was performed to obtain CD4+ naive, central memory, regulatory and stem cell-like memory cells. Every sorted population was more than 98% pure. V gene TRBV7-9 combines with J gene TRBJ2-5; TRBD1 might be the D (6 bases). The J call may be in error: the DNA end matches TRBJ2-7 better. The clonotype originates from a man in his thirties or forties with type 1 diabetes. The source material was naive CD4+ T cells from blood. CDR3 DNA: TGTGCCAGCGCCCCGTACGGGGACATCTCCTACGAGCAGTACTTC. It encodes CASAPYGDISYEQYF.